The clone carrying this TCR beta chain was picked up many times. The antigen is undetermined. Sequence at one end of the junction differs from germline and may be a read error. TCRdb redid the calling of the PCR reads with MiXCR, one entry per CDR3 protein. The sample has 88,000 or so distinct CDR3 sequences; roughly 21% are singletons. The entry originates in a study of molecular identifiers for immune sequencing clone quantification. Study-wide findings and caveats: Over 97% of effector molecules, but under 1% in naive cells, were held by clones with more than 20 RNA copies.

Germline CDR1 and CDR2: MNHEY and SVGAGI. The CDR3 totals 12 residues. The chain recombines TRBV6-5 with TRBJ2-7, with D perhaps TRBD2 (6 bases). The TCR was taken from a human donor in good health. Some libraries in this study had Jurkat cell RNA spiked in. The sequencing sample was made of naive CD8+ T cells from blood, with Jurkat cell RNA spiked in. Subset meaning: FACS-sorted CD8+CD4-CCR7+CD45RA+ naive T cells. The CDR3 coding sequence is TGTGCCAGCAGTCACTCGGGAGCCGAGCAGTACTTC. Encoded protein: CASSHSGAEQYF.